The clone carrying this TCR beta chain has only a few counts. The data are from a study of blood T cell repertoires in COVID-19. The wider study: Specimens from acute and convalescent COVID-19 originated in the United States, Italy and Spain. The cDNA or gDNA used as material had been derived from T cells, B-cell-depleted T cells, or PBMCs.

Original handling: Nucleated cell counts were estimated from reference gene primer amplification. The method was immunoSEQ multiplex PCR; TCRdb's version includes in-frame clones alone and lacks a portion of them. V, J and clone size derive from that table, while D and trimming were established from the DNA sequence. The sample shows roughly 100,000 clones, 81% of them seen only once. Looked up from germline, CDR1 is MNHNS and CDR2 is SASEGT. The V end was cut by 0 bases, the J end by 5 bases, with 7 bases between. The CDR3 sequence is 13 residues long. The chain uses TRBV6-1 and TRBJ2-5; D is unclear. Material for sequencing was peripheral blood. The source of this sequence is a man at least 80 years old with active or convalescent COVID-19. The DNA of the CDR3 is TGTGCCAGCAGTGAAGCGCACCGGGAGACCCAGTACTTC. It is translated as CASSEAHRETQYF.